This note documents a single TCR beta chain sequence. Its specificity is unknown. The sample belongs to a study of shared clonotypes between healthy human individuals. Whole-study results and caveats: Naive subsets, compared against memory subsets, generally had larger estimated richness values.

V lost 2 bases, J lost 12 bases, and 18 bases lay in between. Germline V lookup: CDR1 SGHRS, CDR2 YFSETQ. The CDR3 is made up of 14 amino acids. Terminally differentiated effector memory CD45RA+ cells were excluded by CCR7 positive selection of CD45RO-negative cells. Sequenced by immunoSEQ multiplex PCR; TCRdb stores in-frame clones only, minus some. The repertoire has hundreds of thousands of clones, about 96% of them found once; the top ten carry more than 0.085%. This chain links TRBV5-1 with TRBJ2-1, with D unresolved. The sequencing sample was made of naive CD8+ T cells sorted from blood. This receptor was identified in a woman aged 25 to 39 in good health. The CDR3 coding sequence is TGCGCCAGCAGCTTAGATAGGACGCCCGGCGGGCAGTTCTTC. Its protein product is CASSLDRTPGGQFF.